These 22 T cell receptor beta chains originate from one sample sequenced in a study of T cell clonality in common variable immunodeficiency. Sequencing used immunoSEQ multiplex PCR; TCRdb keeps in-frame clones, though not all of them. Listed for the sample are 60,000 to 75,000 clones, none seen a single time. Source material: peripheral blood mononuclear cells. These receptor sequences come from a person between 18 and 69 years old in good health.

This clone was counted ten times or more. The read is 3 residues too short to cover the CDR3 end, so that end is filled in from the germline J gene. The V gene is TRBV7-4, the J gene TRBJ2-3; 7 bases line up with TRBD1. Germline values: CDR1 SGHVT, CDR2 SQSDAQ. Losses at the gene ends were 5 bases for V and 4 bases for J; bases not matched to a gene: 12. The CDR3 length is 16 residues. The CDR3: CASSQGPTGTSDTQYF. CDR3 bases read: TGTGCCAGCAGCCAAGGCCCGACAGGGACCTCAGATACG.

This clone was detected many times. The CDR3 extends 3 residues past the end of the read, so its final part is completed from the germline J gene. This chain connects TRBV30 to TRBJ2-1; 9 bases are shared with TRBD2. Germline CDR1 and CDR2: GTSNPN and SVGIG (reference sequence). V shed 1 base, J shed 2 bases, and the junction held 3 bases outside the gene matches. The CDR3 extends over 15 amino acids. The CDR3 is CAWSEKREAYNEQFF. Incomplete CDR3 DNA: TGTGCCTGGAGTGAAAAGCGGGAGGCCTACAATGAG.

This clone has at least ten counts. The read is 3 residues too short to cover the CDR3 end, so that end is filled in from the germline J gene. The chain joins TRBV20-1 to TRBJ2-2, with D tentatively TRBD2 (5 bases). This CDR3 has 12 amino acids. V lost 2 bases and J 5 bases, leaving 6 bases between the germline ends. CDR1 and CDR2 from the germline V gene are DFQATT and SNEGSKA (reference sequence). The CDR3 here is CSARRGTGELFF. The CDR3 DNA, read in part, is TGCAGTGCTAGAAGAGGGACCGGGGAG.

This clone has ten or more counts. The DNA ends 3 residues before the CDR3 does, and the rest of the CDR3 is filled in from the germline J gene. The chain combines TRBV30 with TRBJ2-1; 13 nucleotides match TRBD2. CDR1 is GTSNPN and CDR2 is SVGIG in the germline V gene (reference sequence). The CDR3 consists of 15 residues. Trimming took 5 bases from V and 8 from J; bases not matched to a gene: 9. The CDR3 DNA, read in part, is TGTGCCTGGGATCGACTAGCGGGAGGTGGCGATGAG. It codes for CAWDRLAGGGDE. The complete CDR3 protein is CAWDRLAGGGDEQFF.

This clone appeared many times. The read terminates 3 residues before the CDR3 end, so the remaining end is supplied by the germline J gene. The J gene is TRBJ1-2, the V gene TRBV7-9, with 9 bases matching TRBD1. The CDR3 spans 13 residues. V trimming: 2 bases; J trimming: 6 bases; junction bases outside the gene matches: 1. Germline loops: CDR1 SEHNR, CDR2 FQNEAQ (reference sequence). The chain's CDR3 is CASSLWDRDGYTF. CDR3 bases read: TGTGCCAGCAGCTTATGGGACAGGGATGGC.

This clone has a count of ten or more. The read finishes 3 residues shy of the CDR3 end, and the germline J gene is used to complete it. The chain uses TRBV20-1 and TRBJ2-3, with 8 bases that match TRBD2. After removal of 3 bases from V and 3 bases from J, the junction contained 8 bases not matched to a gene. This CDR3 has 15 residues. Germline assignment: CDR1 DFQATT and CDR2 SNEGSKA (reference sequence). Here the CDR3 reads CSASRARGGTDTQYF. The CDR3 bases that were read are TGCAGTGCTAGCAGAGCCCGGGGGGGAACAGATACG.

This clone was seen at least ten times. Read data end 3 residues before the CDR3 end; the end is taken from the germline J gene. The chain carries TRBV10-1 and TRBJ2-1, with 7 bases matching TRBD2. Germline values: CDR1 WNHNN, CDR2 SYGVQD (reference sequence). J gave up 5 bases and V 3 bases, and 7 bases lay outside the gene matches. The CDR3 totals 15 residues. The CDR3: CASSDGSGVDNEQFF. The DNA read from the CDR3 is TGCGCCAGCAGTGATGGGAGCGGGGTGGACAATGAG.

This clone was recorded at least ten times. Read data end 3 residues before the CDR3 end; the end is taken from the germline J gene. This chain connects TRBV19 to TRBJ1-5; TRBD1 aligns across 9 bases. CDR1 and CDR2 (germline): LNHDA, SQIVND (reference sequence). The ends lost 3 bases at V and 9 bases at J; junction bases unmatched: 9. The CDR3 has 15 residues. The CDR3 loop is CASSILGQGQWPQHF. CDR3 DNA (partial): TGTGCCAGTAGTATCTTGGGACAGGGACAATGGCCC.

This clone was seen repeatedly, ten times or more. With the read ending 3 residues before the CDR3 end, the germline J gene is used to fill in that end. The V call is TRBV7-2, the J call TRBJ2-7; 10 bases are a match to TRBD1. The CDR3 consists of 15 residues. Germline loops: CDR1 SGHTA, CDR2 FQGNSA. The V gene end was trimmed by 3 bases and the J gene end by 4 bases; junction bases not matched to a gene: 6. The CDR3 spells CASSFPGTGAYEQYF. CDR3 bases read: TGTGCCAGCAGCTTCCCCGGGACAGGGGCTTACGAG.

This clone was observed many times. The CDR3 extends 3 residues past the end of the read, so its final part is completed from the germline J gene. This chain joins TRBV18 and TRBJ2-7; 14 positions agree with TRBD2. In germline, CDR1 is KGHSH, CDR2 LQKENI. The CDR3 totals 18 residues. V gave up 3 bases and J gave up 2 bases; unmatched junction bases: 9. The CDR3 region is CASSPSPGTSGRAYEQYF. The CDR3 DNA, read in part, is TGTGCCAGCTCACCCAGTCCCGGGACTAGCGGGAGAGCCTACGAG.

This clone was seen ten or more times. The observed sequence ends 3 residues before the CDR3 terminus, with the missing tail filled in from the germline J gene. This rearrangement joins TRBV19 to TRBJ2-2; tentative D call: TRBD2 (6 bases). The germline V gene encodes CDR1 LNHDA and CDR2 SQIVND (reference sequence). CDR3 length equals 14 residues. The V gene lost 1 base and the J gene lost 8 bases, with 11 bases spanning the gap. The part of the CDR3 DNA that was read is TGTGCCAGTAGTATAGTCCGTGGAGGGGGGGAG. Amino acid sequence: CASSIVRGGGE. The whole CDR3 region reads CASSIVRGGGELFF.

This clone has ten or more counts. Coverage ceases 3 residues before the CDR3 finishes, and the germline J gene fills in the end. The chain couples TRBV7-2 to TRBJ2-7, with 12 positions matching TRBD2. CDR1 and CDR2 from the germline V gene are SGHTA and FQGNSA. The CDR3 totals 15 residues. V trimming: 2 bases; J trimming: 3 bases; junction bases outside the gene matches: 2. The covered CDR3 bases are TGTGCCAGCAGCTTAACTAGCGGGAGGAACTACGAG. Protein sequence: CASSLTSGRNYE. The whole CDR3 sequence is CASSLTSGRNYEQYF.

This clone was picked up a small number of times. The sequence runs out 3 residues before the end of the CDR3; the remainder is reconstructed from the germline J gene. V is TRBV6-1 and J is TRBJ1-2, with a weak D call TRBD1 (5 bases). CDR1 and CDR2 (germline): MNHNS, SASEGT. With 2 bases removed from V and 5 bases from J, the gap between germline ends came to 21 bases. The CDR3 runs to 17 residues. CDR3 residues: CASSERPTFTGPYGYTF. CDR3 bases read: TGTGCCAGCAGTGAACGGCCAACATTTACAGGACCATATGGC.

This clone showed up many times. Read sequence stops 3 residues before the CDR3 end, and the germline J gene provides the missing end. V usage is TRBV20-1 and J usage is TRBJ2-1; tentative D call: TRBD2 (5 bases). Germline V gene lookup returns CDR1 DFQATT and CDR2 SNEGSKA (reference sequence). V lost 0 bases, J lost 9 bases, and 18 bases lay in between. This CDR3 has 15 residues. The DNA read from the CDR3 is TGCAGTGCTAGAGATCCGGGGATCACTGGGATTGAG. This encodes CSARDPGITGIE. The entire CDR3 protein is CSARDPGITGIEQFF.

This clone occurred many times. The CDR3 end is not reached by the read, which stops 3 residues before it; the germline J gene fills it in. The rearrangement links TRBV7-9 to TRBJ2-2; D is tentatively TRBD1 or TRBD2 (5 bases each). The germline V and J ends were trimmed by 7 bases and 5 bases, with 11 bases remaining between them. This CDR3 spans 13 amino acids. Germline CDR1 reads SEHNR; CDR2 reads FQNEAQ (reference sequence). Here the CDR3 reads CASTPEGTGELFF. Partial CDR3 DNA: TGTGCCAGCACACCAGAGGGGACCGGGGAG.

This clone was detected many times. The CDR3 is cut off 3 residues early in the read; its end comes from the germline J gene. This rearrangement joins TRBV20-1 to TRBJ2-7, with D possibly TRBD2 on 6 matching bases. The V end was cut by 2 bases, the J end by 1 base, with 12 bases between. This CDR3 spans 14 amino acids. In germline, CDR1 is DFQATT, CDR2 SNEGSKA (reference sequence). The CDR3 DNA, read in part, is TGCAGTGCTAGATGGGCGGGGCTATCCTACGAG. It encodes CSARWAGLSYE. The whole CDR3 is CSARWAGLSYEQYF.

In regard to this clone: The sequenced fragment ends 3 residues before the CDR3 boundary, so the rest is inferred from the germline J gene. The chain couples TRBV6-2 or TRBV6-3 to TRBJ2-3; 8 nucleotides line up with TRBD1. The CDR3 runs to 16 residues. Germline V gene sequence: CDR1 MNHEY, CDR2 SVGEGT. V shed 6 bases, J shed 1 base, and the junction held 9 bases outside the gene matches. The part of the CDR3 DNA that was read is TGTGCCAGCAGACGAGCGCCGGGACAGGGCACAGATACG. Translation gives CASRRAPGQGTDT. The whole CDR3 sequence reads CASRRAPGQGTDTQYF.

This clone was detected only a few times. Sequence at one end of the junction differs from germline and may be a read error. Read data end 3 residues before the CDR3 end; the end is taken from the germline J gene. The chain has TRBV7-9 and TRBJ2-7, with 9 bases that match TRBD1. Per germline, CDR1 SEHNR and CDR2 FQNEAQ (reference sequence). The CDR3 sequence is 13 residues long. CDR3 DNA (partial): TGTACCAGCAGCTACGACAGGGGGGCCGAG. It is translated as CTSSYDRGAE. The CDR3 reads in full as CTSSYDRGAEQYF.

This clone occurred many times. The read halts 3 residues ahead of the CDR3 end, with the missing end drawn from the germline J gene. J is TRBJ1-1 and V is TRBV9; 8 positions agree with TRBD1. The length of the CDR3 is 14 residues. After removal of 3 bases from V and 4 bases from J, the junction contained 5 bases not matched to a gene. Germline V lookup: CDR1 SGDLS, CDR2 YYNGEE. The CDR3 bases that were read are TGTGCCAGCAGCGCACAGGGGGATGGCACTGAA. The encoded protein is CASSAQGDGTE. The full CDR3 protein reads CASSAQGDGTEAFF.

This clone came up many times. The CDR3 goes on 3 residues after the read ends, and that part is filled in from the germline J gene. This chain uses TRBV27 with TRBJ2-5, with TRBD2 identical over 7 bases. This CDR3 contains 15 residues. Germline trimming cut 3 bases from V and 0 bases from J; bases unmatched to any gene: 4. Germline CDR1 is MNHEY and CDR2 is SMNVEV (reference sequence). This chain's CDR3 is CASSFRLAHQETQYF. CDR3 bases read: TGTGCCAGCAGTTTCCGACTAGCCCACCAAGAGACC.

This clone was counted at least ten times. CDR3 DNA, as far as it was read: TGTGCCAGCAGCTTAGCGCCGACTAGCGCATCTGAG. Its translation is CASSLAPTSASE. The full CDR3 reads CASSLAPTSASEQFF. The chain couples TRBV7-9 to TRBJ2-1; 8 positions match TRBD2. Read coverage stops 3 residues before the CDR3 terminus; the germline J gene supplies the remainder. The CDR3 sequence is 15 residues long. The germline V gene encodes CDR1 SEHNR and CDR2 FQNEAQ (reference sequence). V shed 0 bases and J 9 bases; nucleotides not matched to a gene: 7.

This clone was recorded many times. With the read ending 3 residues before the CDR3 end, the germline J gene is used to fill in that end. J is TRBJ1-1 and V is TRBV6-2 or TRBV6-3; D possibly corresponds to TRBD1 (6 bases). The V end was cut by 4 bases, the J end by 4 bases, with 10 bases between. The CDR3 contains 13 residues. The germline gives CDR1 MNHEY, CDR2 SVGEGT. Incomplete CDR3 DNA: TGTGCCAGCAGTTTACAGGGTGGCACTGAA. Protein sequence: CASSLQGGTE. The complete CDR3 sequence is CASSLQGGTEAFF.